A single count supports the clone carrying this T cell receptor beta chain. Its antigen remains unidentified. These data originate in a study of T-cell memory formation after mild COVID-19. Findings and limits, study-wide: Later expanders leaned CD4+, whereas clones that contracted between day 15 and 85 were balanced CD4/CD8.

CDR1 SGHKS and CDR2 YYEKEE come from the germline V gene (reference sequence). The CDR3 has 16 amino acids. With 2 bases removed from V and 2 bases from J, the gap between germline ends came to 16 bases. TCRdb reprocessed the 5' RACE reads via MiXCR and lists one record per CDR3 protein. Counted here are over 350,000 distinct CDR3 sequences, 15% to 20% occurring once; the ten biggest clones make up about a fifth. The specimen sequenced was PBMCs or a T cell subset sorted from them (not recorded which). The chain uses TRBV5-5 and TRBJ1-2; D may be TRBD1 (5 bases). This TCR was sampled from a man between 18 and 29 years old who had mild COVID-19 (a few samples of this study predate the infection). Cell type and time point are not known. The CDR3 sequence is CASSFWPVRVNYGYTF. DNA for the CDR3: TGTGCCAGCAGCTTTTGGCCCGTCAGGGTGAACTATGGCTACACCTTC.